The TCR beta chain described here comes from a study of T-cell reconstitution after alpha-beta-depleted transplantation in children. Findings and caveats of the study: Among T cells one year after transplant, newly produced cells accounted for most counts and diversity.

TCRbeta library preparation incorporated unique molecular identifiers. TCRdb passed the PCR reads through MiXCR, listing each CDR3 protein once. The sample carries about a million distinct CDR3 sequences, roughly 29% recorded once. Trimming cost V 5 bases and J 0 bases, with 11 bases left between them. Germline V CDR1 and CDR2: SQVTM, ANQGSEA. The CDR3 covers 13 residues. About this clonotype itself: Its antigen is unknown.

J is TRBJ2-7 and V is TRBV29-1, with D possibly being TRBD1 (6 bases). The material was PBMCs, mostly from graft donor cells, obtained 360 days after TCRalphabeta/CD19-depleted stem cell transplant. This clonotype originated in a boy younger than two who had a stem cell transplant for SCID, so the T cells may come from the graft donor. CDR3 sequence reads: CSVKTGNSYEQYF. The CDR3 DNA sequence: TGCAGCGTTAAGACAGGCAACTCCTACGAGCAGTACTTC.